The clone carrying this T cell receptor (beta chain) occurred a few times. Its antigen is unknown. The source of the sample is a study of cytomegalovirus exposure and HLA in healthy donors. Study outcomes and limitations: Later analysis associated a missense DCLRE1C variant with TCR beta V- and J-gene trimming. Presence/absence results assume similar sequencing depth per donor, which may not hold. In a later analysis, parvovirus B19, influenza, CMV and Epstein-Barr virus appeared linked to several top co-occurrence clusters.

PCR involved 60 Vbeta and 13 Jbeta primers. Using immunoSEQ multiplex PCR, the repertoire was profiled, and TCRdb retains in-frame clones only, with some absent. The sample lists under 300,000 clones; 86% were seen once. Nominal health characterized the donors when sampled, though unrecorded immune exposures were likely. The CDR3 is 14 amino acids. Germline V gives CDR1 SGHRS, CDR2 YFSETQ. Unmatched junction bases numbered 7, after V lost 4 bases and J lost 8 bases. The sample was PBMCs. This chain links TRBV5-1 with TRBJ1-4, with 8 nucleotides matching TRBD1. This sequence was found in a man in his forties or fifties in good health and CMV-seropositive. CDR3 in amino acids: CASSLDRVGEKLFF. For the CDR3, the DNA is TGCGCCAGCAGCCTGGACAGGGTCGGGGAAAAACTGTTTTTT.